These 32 T cell receptor beta chains share one sample of origin, sequenced in a study of monozygotic twins with cystic fibrosis (dated by TCRdb to the early 2020s). The library relied on the immunoSEQ multiplex PCR assay. As stored in TCRdb, this immuneACCESS dataset retains in-frame rearrangements with V and J assigned. A fraction of the clones does not appear; measured against another copy, unresolved V genes explain less than half of the discrepancy, and the remainder lacks a known reason. This sample holds about 32,000 clones; roughly 90% were observed only once. The leading ten clones occupy roughly 0.85% of the sample. Sequencing was done on a sample of blood. These TCRs come from a girl aged 2 to 9 with cystic fibrosis.

This clone is a singleton in its sample. The V and J genes are TRBV29-1 and TRBJ2-1; 11 positions agree with TRBD2. The CDR3 is 13 residues long. Germline V gene sequence: CDR1 SQVTM, CDR2 ANQGSEA. J gave up 6 bases and V 5 bases, and 3 bases lay outside the gene matches. The CDR3 loop is CSVNSGRANEQFF. For the CDR3, the DNA is TGCAGCGTTAATAGCGGGAGGGCCAATGAGCAGTTCTTC.

Here the CDR3 DNA reads TGTGCCAGCAGCCTCGGGACAGTCTATGGCTACACCTTC. Its translation: CASSLGTVYGYTF. The V and J genes are TRBV5-4 and TRBJ1-2; TRBD1 aligns across 7 bases. This CDR3 is 13 amino acids long. V trimming: 4 bases; J trimming: 4 bases; junction bases outside the gene matches: 4. Germline assignment: CDR1 SGHNT and CDR2 YYREEE (reference sequence). The whole variable domain, filled in from reference TRBV5-4 and TRBJ1-2, reads ETGVTQSPTHLIKTRGQQVTLRCSSQSGHNTVSWYQQALGQGPQFIFQYYREEENGRGNFPPRFSGLQFPNYSSELNVNALELDDSALYLCASSLGTVYGYTFGSGTRLTVV.

The rearrangement uses TRBV5-1 and TRBJ2-7; unclear D gene. Germline V gene lookup returns CDR1 SGHRS and CDR2 YFSETQ. Trimming took off 4 bases at V and 2 bases at J, with 13 bases between the two ends. CDR3 length: 14 residues. As DNA, the CDR3 is TGCGCCAGCAGCGACCCGATAAGCGCCTACGAGCAGTACTTC. Protein: CASSDPISAYEQYF.

The chain joins TRBV7-9 to TRBJ1-2, with D possibly TRBD1 on 5 matching bases. The germline CDR1 and CDR2 sequences are SEHNR and FQNEAQ (reference sequence). The CDR3 has 14 amino acids. V gave up 2 bases and J gave up 8 bases, with 15 bases separating them. The CDR3 is CASSLSYGGSGYTF. In DNA, the CDR3 is TGTGCCAGCAGCTTATCGTATGGGGGGTCCGGCTACACCTTC.

V is TRBV15 and J is TRBJ1-6, with D perhaps TRBD1 (5 bases). The CDR3 consists of 15 residues. Germline CDR1 and CDR2: LNHNV and YYDKDF (reference sequence). V lost 0 bases to trimming and J lost 9 bases, with 12 bases between them. As DNA, the CDR3 is TGTGCCACCAGCAGAGATCGGGGGATAGGTTCACCCCTCCACTTT. As protein: CATSRDRGIGSPLHF.

The J gene is TRBJ2-2, the V gene TRBV6-4, with 10 bases aligning to TRBD2. CDR1 and CDR2 from the germline V gene are MRHNA and SNTAGT. The junction had 3 bases not matched to a gene; V was cut back by 5 bases and J by 0 bases. CDR3 length: 16 residues. CDR3 DNA sequence: TGTGCCAGCAGTCCACTAGCGGGGCCGAACACCGGGGAGCTGTTTTTT. It is translated as CASSPLAGPNTGELFF.

This sequence joins TRBV14 and TRBJ2-3; a possible D gene is TRBD2 (6 bases). The V gene's germline CDR1 is SGHDN and CDR2 FVKESK. The CDR3 runs 15 residues. The V end was cut by 0 bases, the J end by 2 bases, with 9 bases between. CDR3 sequence reads: CASSQELAYTDTQYF. DNA of the CDR3: TGTGCCAGCAGCCAAGAGCTAGCGTACACAGATACGCAGTATTTT.

The chain uses TRBV11-2 and TRBJ2-3; D uncertain. V lost 5 bases to trimming and J lost 6 bases, with 6 bases between them. The germline gives CDR1 SGHAT, CDR2 FQNNGV. This CDR3 region has 11 residues. The CDR3 sequence is CASSPSDTQYF. Here the CDR3 DNA reads TGTGCCAGCAGCCCGTCGGATACGCAGTATTTT. Looking up the rest from reference TRBV11-2 and TRBJ2-3 gives the full variable domain: EAGVAQSPRYKIIEKRQSVAFWCNPISGHATLYWYQQILGQGPKLLIQFQNNGVVDDSQLPKDRFSAERLKGVDSTLKIQPAKLEDSAVYLCASSPSDTQYFGPGTRLTVL.

The genes are TRBV7-2 and TRBJ2-1; the D is unclear. This CDR3 spans 13 amino acids. Trimming removed 5 bases from V and 6 bases from J, with 11 bases in between. Germline values: CDR1 SGHTA, CDR2 FQGNSA. CDR3 in DNA: TGTGCCAGCAGCGTCCCCTGGGGCAATGAGCAGTTCTTC. It is translated as CASSVPWGNEQFF.

This clone was detected only once. The rearrangement uses TRBV6-4 and TRBJ2-2; 7 nucleotides match TRBD1. CDR1 and CDR2 from the germline V gene are MRHNA and SNTAGT. The CDR3 sequence is 15 residues long. After removal of 2 bases from V and 6 bases from J, the junction contained 6 bases not matched to a gene. In nucleotides, the CDR3 is TGTGCCAGCAGTGACCTGGCAGGGGGACCCGGGGAGCTGTTTTTT. Residues: CASSDLAGGPGELFF.

The rearrangement links TRBV7-8 to TRBJ1-6; 8 bases match TRBD1. V was pared by 5 bases and J by 3 bases, with 9 bases of the junction left unmatched. The V gene's germline CDR1 is SGHVS and CDR2 FQNEAQ. The CDR3 is 17 amino acids. CDR3 region: CASSQRGGQGYNSPLHF. The CDR3 DNA reads as TGTGCCAGCAGCCAAAGGGGAGGACAGGGCTATAATTCACCCCTCCACTTT.

The V gene is TRBV6-5, the J gene TRBJ1-4; D not resolved. Germline V gene sequence: CDR1 MNHEY, CDR2 SVGAGI. The CDR3 runs to 14 residues. The germline V and J ends were trimmed by 5 bases and 0 bases, with 7 bases remaining between them. CDR3 amino acids: CASSPSATNEKLFF. The DNA for the CDR3 is TGTGCCAGCAGTCCAAGCGCAACTAATGAAAAACTGTTTTTT.

The gene calls are TRBV5-6 and TRBJ1-2; 7 positions match TRBD1. The junction had 10 bases not matched to a gene; V was cut back by 3 bases and J by 8 bases. Germline values: CDR1 SGHDT, CDR2 YYEEEE. The CDR3 sequence is 14 residues long. Written as DNA, the CDR3 is TGTGCCAGCAGCTGGGGACGAGGGGGCGAAGGCTACACCTTC. Its translation is CASSWGRGGEGYTF. Looking up the rest from reference TRBV5-6 and TRBJ1-2 gives the full variable domain: DAGVTQSPTHLIKTRGQQVTLRCSPKSGHDTVSWYQQALGQGPQFIFQYYEEEERQRGNFPDRFSGHQFPNYSSELNVNALLLGDSALYLCASSWGRGGEGYTFGSGTRLTVV.

The chain uses TRBV2 and TRBJ1-4; D gene unclear. The V end was cut by 7 bases, the J end by 4 bases, with 13 bases between. CDR1 and CDR2 from the germline V gene are SNHLY and FYNNEI. This CDR3 is built from 14 residues. CDR3: CASIEGSVNEKLFF. The CDR3 DNA is TGTGCCAGCATCGAAGGCAGCGTTAATGAAAAACTGTTTTTT.

This clone has only one observation. This chain links TRBV13 with TRBJ2-3, with D uncertain. V lost 8 bases and J lost 3, with 6 bases in between. CDR3 length: 11 residues. Germline V gives CDR1 PRHDT, CDR2 FYEKMQ (reference sequence). The CDR3 is CASGETDTQYF. For the CDR3, the DNA is TGTGCCAGCGGGGAAACAGATACGCAGTATTTT.

The chain links TRBV6-4 to TRBJ2-3, with TRBD2 identical over 7 bases. V shed 0 bases, J shed 1 base, and the junction held 1 base outside the gene matches. The CDR3 runs to 15 residues. CDR1 is MRHNA, CDR2 SNTAGT, per germline. The DNA for the CDR3 is TGTGCCAGCAGTGACTCGAGCGGGGGCACAGATACGCAGTATTTT. Translating gives CASSDSSGGTDTQYF.

The chain recombines TRBV4-3 with TRBJ2-1; possible D gene TRBD1, 6 bases. Germline V gene sequence: CDR1 LGHNA, CDR2 YSLEER. Trimming cost V 0 bases and J 3 bases, with 15 bases left between them. CDR3 length: 17 residues. Here the CDR3 reads CASSQDWDTGYYNEQFF. The CDR3 nucleotides read TGCGCCAGCAGCCAAGATTGGGACACGGGCTACTACAATGAGCAGTTCTTC.

The chain has TRBV7-9 and TRBJ1-2; 8 bases map to TRBD1. This CDR3 spans 16 amino acids. Germline V gene lookup returns CDR1 SEHNR and CDR2 FQNEAQ (reference sequence). The V segment lost 2 bases and the J segment 4 bases; nucleotides outside the gene matches: 9. The CDR3 DNA reads TGTGCCAGCAGCTTAAGACAGGGGACCCATATCTATGGCTACACCTTC. Translated: CASSLRQGTHIYGYTF. Full variable domain (outside the CDR3, taken from reference TRBV7-9 and TRBJ1-2): DTGVSQNPRHKITKRGQNVTFRCDPISEHNRLYWYRQTLGQGPEFLTYFQNEAQLEKSRLLSDRFSAERPKGSFSTLEIQRTEQGDSAMYLCASSLRQGTHIYGYTFGSGTRLTVV.

The chain uses TRBV11-3 and TRBJ2-3; the D is unclear. CDR1 and CDR2 (germline): SGHNT, YENEEA. Deletions cut 2 bases from V and 4 bases from J, with 7 bases between. The CDR3 runs to 13 residues. CDR3 sequence: CASSLHQADTQYF. The CDR3 bases are TGTGCCAGCAGCTTACATCAGGCAGATACGCAGTATTTT.

The CDR3 DNA reads TGCGCCAGCAGCTTGGCCGGGACAGCCTCCTACGAGCAGTACTTC. It yields the protein CASSLAGTASYEQYF. This chain connects TRBV5-1 to TRBJ2-7; 7 nucleotides align to TRBD1. There are 15 residues in the CDR3. Germline V gives CDR1 SGHRS, CDR2 YFSETQ. With V trimmed by 0 bases and J by 0 bases, 3 bases remained unmatched.

This chain joins TRBV12-5 and TRBJ2-7; D possibly corresponds to TRBD2 (5 bases). CDR3 length equals 14 residues. V was pared by 7 bases and J by 2 bases, with 15 bases between. Germline-derived CDR1 and CDR2 are LGHNT and FRNRAP. CDR3 region: CASAVDSGPYEQYF. In nucleotides, the CDR3 is TGTGCTAGTGCGGTGGACTCCGGACCCTACGAGCAGTACTTC. The full variable domain, with the rest looked up from reference TRBV12-5 and TRBJ2-7, is DARVTQTPRHKVTEMGQEVTMRCQPILGHNTVFWYRQTMMQGLELLAYFRNRAPLDDSGMPKDRFSAEMPDATLATLKIQPSEPRDSAVYFCASAVDSGPYEQYFGPGTRLTVT.

This clone has only one observation. The V call is TRBV6-5, the J call TRBJ1-5, with D perhaps matching TRBD1 (6 bases). This CDR3 spans 13 amino acids. Germline lookup yields CDR1 MNHEY and CDR2 SVGAGI. Trimming took off 6 bases at V and 4 bases at J, with 10 bases between the two ends. CDR3 sequence: CASRGGLNQPQHF. CDR3 DNA sequence: TGTGCCAGCAGGGGGGGGCTAAATCAGCCCCAGCATTTT.

The chain employs TRBV20-1 and TRBJ2-1; D not certain. The CDR3 consists of 10 residues. From germline, CDR1 is DFQATT and CDR2 SNEGSKA (reference sequence). V lost 3 bases to trimming and J lost 15 bases, with 12 bases between them. CDR3 residues: CSASSLSWFF. In DNA form, the CDR3 reads TGCAGTGCTAGTTCCCTTTCGTGGTTCTTC.

About this clone: Other DNA sequences in the sample encode the same CDR3. The genes are TRBV7-2 and TRBJ2-7, with 7 bases identical to TRBD2. The length of the CDR3 is 13 residues. Trimming at V came to 3 bases and at J to 3 bases, leaving 2 bases not matched to a gene. CDR1 SGHTA and CDR2 FQGNSA come from the germline V gene. This chain's CDR3 is CASSFGGGYEQYF. CDR3 nucleotide sequence: TGTGCCAGCAGCTTTGGGGGGGGCTACGAGCAGTACTTC.

CDR3: CASSLVTGLPSGDTQYF. CDR3 bases: TGTGCCAGCAGCTTGGTGACAGGCCTCCCAAGCGGAGATACGCAGTATTTT. This rearrangement joins TRBV5-4 to TRBJ2-3; possibly TRBD1 for D (6 bases). The germline V gene encodes CDR1 SGHNT and CDR2 YYREEE (reference sequence). The ends were cut back, 0 bases at V and 5 bases at J, with 19 bases in the middle. CDR3 length: 17 residues. Full variable domain (missing parts from reference TRBV5-4 and TRBJ2-3): ETGVTQSPTHLIKTRGQQVTLRCSSQSGHNTVSWYQQALGQGPQFIFQYYREEENGRGNFPPRFSGLQFPNYSSELNVNALELDDSALYLCASSLVTGLPSGDTQYFGPGTRLTVL.

The rearrangement links TRBV7-2 to TRBJ1-1, with D unclear. Trimming removed 5 bases from V and 3 bases from J, with 13 bases in between. The CDR3 extends over 14 amino acids. Looked up from germline, CDR1 is SGHTA and CDR2 is FQGNSA. The CDR3 loop is CASSPSNLYTEAFF. CDR3 DNA sequence: TGTGCCAGCAGCCCCAGTAATTTATACACTGAAGCTTTCTTT.

The rearrangement joins TRBV6-6 to TRBJ1-5; a possible D gene is TRBD1 (5 bases). This CDR3 is 15 amino acids long. Germline V lookup: CDR1 MNHNY, CDR2 SVGAGI (reference sequence). Deletions cut 3 bases from V and 6 bases from J, with 15 bases between. The CDR3 protein is CASSYMVGGSQPQHF. CDR3 sequence (DNA): TGTGCCAGCAGTTATATGGTGGGGGGAAGTCAGCCCCAGCATTTT.

The genes are TRBV4-1 and TRBJ2-1; D may be TRBD1 (6 bases). CDR1 and CDR2 from the germline V gene are MGHRA and YSYEKL. The CDR3 extends over 15 amino acids. V lost 0 bases and J lost 4, with 10 bases in between. CDR3 region: CASSQEQGAYNEQFF. For the CDR3, the DNA is TGCGCCAGCAGCCAAGAACAGGGAGCATACAATGAGCAGTTCTTC.

The chain uses TRBV7-9 and TRBJ1-2; 9 bases line up with TRBD1. Germline CDR1 is SEHNR and CDR2 is FQNEAQ (reference sequence). This CDR3 is built from 16 residues. The V segment lost 1 base and the J segment 7 bases; nucleotides outside the gene matches: 10. CDR3 in DNA: TGTGCCAGCAGCTTAGAAACAGGGGGCTCACCCTCTGGCTACACCTTC. It encodes CASSLETGGSPSGYTF. Full variable domain (outside the CDR3, taken from reference TRBV7-9 and TRBJ1-2): DTGVSQNPRHKITKRGQNVTFRCDPISEHNRLYWYRQTLGQGPEFLTYFQNEAQLEKSRLLSDRFSAERPKGSFSTLEIQRTEQGDSAMYLCASSLETGGSPSGYTFGSGTRLTVV.

J is TRBJ1-2 and V is TRBV28; D is perhaps TRBD1 (5 bases). CDR3 length: 13 residues. The V end was cut by 6 bases, the J end by 4 bases, with 12 bases between. Germline CDR1 MDHEN, CDR2 SYDVKM. The CDR3 spells CASRSGTFYGYTF. The CDR3 nucleotides are TGTGCCAGCAGGTCGGGGACCTTCTATGGCTACACCTTC.

The rearrangement uses TRBV2 and TRBJ1-2; TRBD1 agrees at 9 bases. Germline V gene sequence: CDR1 SNHLY, CDR2 FYNNEI. This CDR3 contains 14 residues. Unmatched junction bases numbered 5, after V lost 5 bases and J lost 4 bases. In nucleotides, the CDR3 is TGTGCCAGCAGTTTACAGGGGGCGACCTATGGCTACACCTTC. Encoded protein: CASSLQGATYGYTF.

This chain links TRBV7-2 with TRBJ2-1; D gene unclear. This CDR3 has 15 residues. V lost 5 bases and J lost 3, with 14 bases in between. CDR1 is SGHTA, CDR2 FQGNSA, per germline. The CDR3 loop is CASSLLSESYNEQFF. CDR3 DNA sequence: TGTGCCAGCAGCCTCTTGAGCGAGAGCTACAATGAGCAGTTCTTC. Combining the CDR3 with reference TRBV7-2 and TRBJ2-1 gives the whole variable domain GAGVSQSPSNKVTEKGKDVELRCDPISGHTALYWYRQSLGQGLEFLIYFQGNSAPDKSGLPSDRFSAERTGGSVSTLTIQRTQQEDSAVYLCASSLLSESYNEQFFGPGTRLTVL.